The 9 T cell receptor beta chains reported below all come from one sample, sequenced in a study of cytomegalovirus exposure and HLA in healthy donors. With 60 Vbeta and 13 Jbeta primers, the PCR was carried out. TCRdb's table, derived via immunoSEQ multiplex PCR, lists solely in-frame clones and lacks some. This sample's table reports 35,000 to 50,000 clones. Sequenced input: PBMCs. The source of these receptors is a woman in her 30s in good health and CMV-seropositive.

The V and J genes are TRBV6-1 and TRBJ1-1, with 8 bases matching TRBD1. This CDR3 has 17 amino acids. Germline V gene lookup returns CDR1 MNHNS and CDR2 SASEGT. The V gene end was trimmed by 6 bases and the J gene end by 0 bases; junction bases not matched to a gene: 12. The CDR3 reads CASRELQGGEMNTEAFF. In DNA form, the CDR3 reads TGTGCCAGCAGGGAACTACAGGGGGGGGAAATGAACACTGAAGCTTTCTTT.

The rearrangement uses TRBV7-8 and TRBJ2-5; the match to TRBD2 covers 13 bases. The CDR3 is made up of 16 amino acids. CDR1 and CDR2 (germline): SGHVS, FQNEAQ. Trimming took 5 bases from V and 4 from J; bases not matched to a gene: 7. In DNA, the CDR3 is TGTGCCAGCAGCACGCGGACTAGCGGGGGTGGAGAGACCCAGTACTTC. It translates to CASSTRTSGGGETQYF.

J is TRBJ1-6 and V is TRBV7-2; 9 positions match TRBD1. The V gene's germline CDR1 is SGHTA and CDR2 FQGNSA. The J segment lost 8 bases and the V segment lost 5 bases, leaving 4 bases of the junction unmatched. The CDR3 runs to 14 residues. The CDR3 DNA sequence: TGTGCCAGCAGCCGAGGGACAGGGTATTCACCCCTCCACTTT. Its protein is CASSRGTGYSPLHF.

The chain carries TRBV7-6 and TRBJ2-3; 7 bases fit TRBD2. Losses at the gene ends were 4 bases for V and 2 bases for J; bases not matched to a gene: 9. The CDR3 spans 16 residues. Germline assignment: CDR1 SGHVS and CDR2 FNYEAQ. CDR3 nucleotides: TGTGCCAGCAGCTCTAGCGGAGGGACTCACACAGATACGCAGTATTTT. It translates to CASSSSGGTHTDTQYF.

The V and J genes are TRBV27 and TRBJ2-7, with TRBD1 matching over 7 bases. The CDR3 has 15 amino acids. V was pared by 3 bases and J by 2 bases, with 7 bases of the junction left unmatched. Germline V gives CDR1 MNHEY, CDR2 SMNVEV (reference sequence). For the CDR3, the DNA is TGTGCCAGCAGTTTTGGACAGGAGACTACCTACGAGCAGTACTTC. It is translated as CASSFGQETTYEQYF.

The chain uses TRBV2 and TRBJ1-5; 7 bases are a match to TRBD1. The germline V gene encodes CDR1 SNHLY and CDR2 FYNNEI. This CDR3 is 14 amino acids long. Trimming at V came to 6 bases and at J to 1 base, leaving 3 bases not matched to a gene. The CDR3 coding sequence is TGTGCCAGCAGGACAGGGTTGAGCAATCAGCCCCAGCATTTT. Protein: CASRTGLSNQPQHF.

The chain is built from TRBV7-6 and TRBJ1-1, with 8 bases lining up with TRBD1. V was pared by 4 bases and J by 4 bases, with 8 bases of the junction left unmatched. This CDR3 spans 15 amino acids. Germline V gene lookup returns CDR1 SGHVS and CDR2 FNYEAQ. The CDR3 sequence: CASSSIKTGGTEAFF. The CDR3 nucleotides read TGTGCCAGCAGCTCGATCAAAACAGGGGGCACTGAAGCTTTCTTT. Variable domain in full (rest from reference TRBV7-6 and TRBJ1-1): GAGVSQSPRYKVTKRGQDVALRCDPISGHVSLYWYRQALGQGPEFLTYFNYEAQQDKSGLPNDRFSAERPEGSISTLTIQRTEQRDSAMYRCASSSIKTGGTEAFFGQGTRLTVV.

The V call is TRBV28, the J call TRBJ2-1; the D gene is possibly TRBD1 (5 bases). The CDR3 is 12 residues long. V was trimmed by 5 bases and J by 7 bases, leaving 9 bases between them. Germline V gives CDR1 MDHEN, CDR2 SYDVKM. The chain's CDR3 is CASSIRVNEQFF. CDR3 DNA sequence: TGTGCCAGCAGTATCAGGGTGAATGAGCAGTTCTTC.

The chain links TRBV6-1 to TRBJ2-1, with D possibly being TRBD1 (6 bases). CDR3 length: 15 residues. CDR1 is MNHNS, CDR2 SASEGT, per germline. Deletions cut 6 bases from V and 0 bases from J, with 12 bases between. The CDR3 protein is CASRSDRSSYNEQFF. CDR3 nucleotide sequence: TGTGCCAGCAGAAGCGACAGGAGCTCCTACAATGAGCAGTTCTTC.